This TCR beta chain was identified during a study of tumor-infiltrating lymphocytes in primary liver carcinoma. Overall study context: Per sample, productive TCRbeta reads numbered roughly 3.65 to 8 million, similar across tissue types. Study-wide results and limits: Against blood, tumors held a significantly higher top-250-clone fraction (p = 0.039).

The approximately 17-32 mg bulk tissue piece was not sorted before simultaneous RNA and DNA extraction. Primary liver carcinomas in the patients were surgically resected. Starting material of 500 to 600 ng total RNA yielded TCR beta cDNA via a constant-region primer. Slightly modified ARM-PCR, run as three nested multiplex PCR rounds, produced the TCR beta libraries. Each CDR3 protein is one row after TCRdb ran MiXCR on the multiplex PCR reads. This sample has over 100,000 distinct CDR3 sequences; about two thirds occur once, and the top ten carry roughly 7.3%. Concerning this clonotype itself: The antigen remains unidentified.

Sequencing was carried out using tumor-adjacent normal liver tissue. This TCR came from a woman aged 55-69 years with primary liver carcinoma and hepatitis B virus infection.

The CDR3 DNA sequence: TGTGCCAGCATCGATGGGTTAAGGGGTCAGCCCCAGTATTTT. It encodes CASIDGLRGQPQYF. The rearrangement links TRBV21-1 to TRBJ1-5; TRBD1, the table's D call, was not compared with the DNA. The end of the DNA is better explained by TRBJ2-3, so the J call may be wrong. TRBV21-1 is listed as a pseudogene. The CDR3 loop spans 14 amino acids.